One T cell receptor (beta chain) is described in this entry. This CDR3 contains 15 residues. V lost 1 base and J lost 1, with 8 bases in between. The germline CDR1 and CDR2 sequences are PRHDT and FYEKMQ (reference sequence). TCRdb's table, derived via immunoSEQ multiplex PCR, lists solely in-frame clones and lacks some. Among tens of thousands of clones listed, about 89% were seen once. This specimen belongs to a study of blood T cell repertoires in COVID-19. Study in general: In each case, the material was cDNA or gDNA derived from T cells, B-cell-depleted T cells, or PBMCs.

The sequence was obtained from a man between 50 and 59 years old with active COVID-19. The chain couples TRBV13 to TRBJ1-3; tentative D call: TRBD1 (5 bases). The sample comprised peripheral blood. CDR3 loop: CASSLVRTSGNTIYF. The CDR3 nucleotides are TGTGCCAGCAGCTTAGTGCGGACATCTGGAAACACCATATATTTT.